This T cell receptor beta chain was retrieved from a study of T cells in Graves' hyperthyroidism and ophthalmopathy (dated by TCRdb to between 2017 and 2020). Background for the entire study: TCR V-J signatures able to tell the groups apart were searched for in a discovery cohort of some 97 patients, of whom around 43 had Graves' ophthalmopathy and around 56 had stable Graves' hyperthyroidism. Prospective prediction of ophthalmopathy was tested in an independent validation cohort of about 19 hyperthyroidism patients and some 17 patients who later progressed to ophthalmopathy. The roughly 99 discovery patients were divided at random into training and test sets in a 7:3 ratio. In roughly six Graves' hyperthyroidism patients, the study also compared T-cell repertoires from thyroid tissue with T-cell repertoires from blood. Following sampling, methimazole starting at 30 mg daily was given to hyperthyroidism patients, and high-dose intravenous methylprednisolone was given to ophthalmopathy patients. The paper reports TCR Vbeta CDR3 sequencing of some 140 peripheral blood samples: 43 ophthalmopathy, under 85 hyperthyroidism and approximately 17 progressor patients. Findings and caveats that apply to the study as a whole: Most expanded thyroid clonotypes (frequency above 0.001) were also detected in blood, a finding suggesting that blood repertoires may reflect thyroid immune responses. In validation, the model predicted progression to ophthalmopathy a median of roughly 6.5 months before onset, with roughly 71% sensitivity and 72.22% specificity. Sample size was not statistically predetermined, and investigators were not blinded to group allocation. A 13 V-J signature model separated ophthalmopathy from stable hyperthyroidism, with roughly 88% sensitivity and roughly 82% specificity in cross-validation and 80%/75% in testing.

The study excluded patients with uncontrolled infections, other autoimmune diseases, pregnancy or lactation. Diagnoses were established on the basis of clinical symptoms, serum thyroxine and TRAb, thyroid ultrasound, and orbital computed tomography. Total RNA was extracted using Trizol reagent, and RNA quality was assessed on an Agilent 2100 Bioanalyzer. About this clonotype itself: The antigen it recognizes is unknown. The input lacks base qualities; no much larger clone sits a single base away.

TCR beta CDR3 regions were amplified from RNA transcripts. A first-round RT-PCR of the TCR CDR3 used the HTBI primer set with the Qiagen OneStep RT-PCR kit. The libraries were constructed in a second round of multiplex PCR and then size-selected and purified. Sequencing of the libraries was done on an Illumina HiSeq2000 using paired-end 100 bp reads. For the original study's pipeline: Raw data were processed with SOAPnuke, discarding reads with adapters, uncalled bases, mean Phred below 15, or no exact constant-primer or identifier match. COPE v1.2.5 was used to merge high-quality paired reads, and clonotypes were defined as unique nucleotide sequences. Clonotypes were aligned to IMGT TRBV, TRBD and TRBJ reference segments using MiTCR v1.1. Only V-J combinations with frequency above 0.0001, covering 99.2% of repertoires, were analysed. A TCS score was defined as the ratio of F50 (clonal expansion) to E x V (chaos), with BLOSUM62-based TCRdist applied between CDR3 peptides within each V-J. Welch's t-statistics and random forest reduced around 510 V-J features to about 12, which were used in a naive Bayes classifier (R e1071). The Morisita-Horn index was used to measure how similar the thyroid and blood repertoires were. TCRdb reworked the public reads: Q25 trimming with fastp, MiXCR clone assembly, productive beta chains retained. Rows with one shared CDR3 protein collapse into an entry with the most common genes and DNA. These V and J calls originate from TCRdb's pipeline instead of the authors' own analysis. Across this sample there are 450,000 to 700,000 distinct CDR3 sequences, with roughly 46% seen only once. Jointly, the top ten make up around 20% of the sample.

The germline V gene encodes CDR1 SEHNR and CDR2 FQNEAQ (reference sequence). V lost 5 bases and J lost 5 bases; the stretch between them is 18 bases long. There are 15 amino acids in the CDR3, from cysteine to phenylalanine inclusive. Only CDR3 DNA remains: 45 bases, in frame from the first base. Sequenced: peripheral blood or thyroid tissue (not recorded which). Here the chain combines TRBV7-9 and TRBJ2-5; tentative D gene TRBD1, with 6 bases matching. The sequence came from an adult woman with Graves' disease, either hyperthyroidism or ophthalmopathy (not recorded which). The bases read TGTGCCAGCAGCCAAGAGAGGACAGACTGGGAGACCCAGTACTTC. The translation is CASSQERTDWETQYF.